The 24 T cell receptor beta chains given below trace back to one sample, sequenced in a study of shared T cell receptors in the human thymus. Sequencing used immunoSEQ multiplex PCR; TCRdb keeps in-frame clones, though not all of them. The sample includes 500,000 to 850,000 clones, about 89% of them seen just once. This sample also appeared in a second study, on human thymus T cells.

The sequenced sample consisted of thymocytes. These receptor sequences come from a boy under two years old with a congenital heart defect.

The chain has TRBV5-1 and TRBJ2-5, with 7 nucleotides matching TRBD2. The DNA end favors TRBJ2-7, so the J call may be wrong. This CDR3 has 16 amino acids. Per the germline V gene, CDR1 is SGHRS and CDR2 is YFSETQ. The CDR3 is CASRKGLSRSSYEQYF. The CDR3 DNA follows: TGCGCCAGCAGAAAGGGACTATCGAGAAGCTCCTACGAGCAGTACTTC.

This clone was observed a single time. V usage is TRBV10-3 and J usage is TRBJ2-2; 8 positions match TRBD1. The germline V gene encodes CDR1 ENHRY and CDR2 SYGVKD. V gave up 0 bases and J gave up 10 bases; unmatched junction bases: 10. CDR3 length: 16 residues. This chain's CDR3 is CAISESKDRVVKELFF. Written as DNA, the CDR3 is TGTGCCATCAGTGAGTCGAAGGACAGGGTGGTCAAGGAGCTGTTTTTT.

The V gene is TRBV4-3, the J gene TRBJ2-7, with TRBD1 matching over 12 bases. Germline values: CDR1 LGHNA, CDR2 YSLEER. The CDR3 has 15 amino acids. V lost 6 bases and J lost 2; bases outside the gene matches: 5. CDR3 bases: TGCGCCAGCAGATACGGGACAGGGGGCACCTACGAGCAGTACTTC. It yields the protein CASRYGTGGTYEQYF.

The V call is TRBV4-2, the J call TRBJ2-3; tentatively, D is TRBD2 (6 bases). The CDR3 loop spans 13 amino acids. Germline V gives CDR1 LGHNA, CDR2 YNFKEQ. V was trimmed by 2 bases and J by 6 bases, leaving 9 bases between them. CDR3 sequence: CASSQPREDTQYF. The CDR3 nucleotides read TGTGCCAGCAGCCAACCTCGGGAGGATACGCAGTATTTT.

The rearrangement uses TRBV29-1 and TRBJ1-1; D is undetermined. Germline assignment: CDR1 SQVTM and CDR2 ANQGSEA. The CDR3 extends over 12 amino acids. The ends were cut back, 6 bases at V and 0 bases at J, with 8 bases in the middle. In DNA form, the CDR3 reads TGCAGCGTCGTTAGAATGAACACTGAAGCTTTCTTT. Amino acids: CSVVRMNTEAFF.

The chain is built from TRBV9 and TRBJ2-5; 13 bases fit TRBD2. CDR3 length: 17 amino acids. Germline CDR1 is SGDLS and CDR2 is YYNGEE. The trim removed 4 bases at V and 5 bases at J, leaving 11 bases unmatched. The CDR3 protein is CASSRTGLAGRKETQYF. The CDR3 bases are TGTGCCAGCAGCCGAACGGGACTAGCGGGGAGGAAGGAGACCCAGTACTTC.

The V and J genes are TRBV4-1 and TRBJ2-1, with D possibly TRBD2 on 6 matching bases. Germline CDR1 is MGHRA and CDR2 is YSYEKL. Trimming shortened V by 1 base and J by 5 bases, and 18 bases separated the two germline ends. The CDR3 covers 17 residues. The CDR3: CASSQVVLGGTDNEQFF. The CDR3, as DNA: TGCGCCAGCAGCCAAGTTGTATTGGGGGGTACGGACAATGAGCAGTTCTTC.

The V gene is TRBV10-1, the J gene TRBJ2-1; 10 bases are shared with TRBD2. The CDR3 extends over 16 amino acids. Germline V lookup: CDR1 WNHNN, CDR2 SYGVQD (reference sequence). Unmatched junction bases numbered 8, after V lost 5 bases and J lost 4 bases. The CDR3 DNA sequence: TGCGCCAGCAGTAGGCAAGCGGGAGGGGGATACAATGAGCAGTTCTTC. Its protein is CASSRQAGGGYNEQFF.

This clone is a singleton in its sample. V and J are TRBV5-4 and TRBJ1-3, with D possibly being TRBD1 (6 bases). The CDR3 is 18 amino acids. V shed 1 base and J shed 0 bases, with 17 bases lying between them. Germline-derived CDR1 and CDR2 are SGHNT and YYREEE (reference sequence). CDR3 sequence (DNA): TGTGCCAGCAGCTTGTTTGGGGGGAGGGGGAGCTCTGGAAACACCATATATTTT. Translated: CASSLFGGRGSSGNTIYF.

This chain links TRBV4-3 with TRBJ1-2; the D is unclear. The V end was cut by 0 bases, the J end by 0 bases, with 11 bases between. Germline V lookup: CDR1 LGHNA, CDR2 YSLEER. There are 16 residues in the CDR3. CDR3 in amino acids: CASSQESASANYGYTF. The CDR3 coding sequence is TGCGCCAGCAGCCAAGAAAGTGCTTCAGCTAACTATGGCTACACCTTC.

This sequence joins TRBV12-5 and TRBJ2-1; TRBD2 matches 8 bases. V was clipped by 2 bases and J by 5 bases; unmatched bases: 8. The germline V gene encodes CDR1 LGHNT and CDR2 FRNRAP. The CDR3 runs to 16 residues. Written as DNA, the CDR3 is TGTGCTAGTGGTTTGTGCGAGCGGGAGAATAACAATGAGCAGTTCTTC. Its protein product is CASGLCERENNNEQFF.

This chain links TRBV7-9 with TRBJ1-1, with TRBD1 matching 9 bases. Germline V CDR1 and CDR2: SEHNR, FQNEAQ (reference sequence). The ends lost 5 bases at V and 3 bases at J; junction bases unmatched: 7. The CDR3 sequence is 15 residues long. The CDR3 sequence is CASSRDRVFDTEAFF. CDR3 nucleotide sequence: TGTGCCAGCAGCCGGGACAGGGTATTTGACACTGAAGCTTTCTTT.

The V and J genes are TRBV6-5 and TRBJ2-2; D is uncertain. The CDR3 consists of 11 residues. Trimming removed 8 bases at V and 4 bases at J, with 5 bases between. Per germline, CDR1 MNHEY and CDR2 SVGAGI. The CDR3: CASGGTGELFF. In DNA form, the CDR3 reads TGTGCCAGCGGCGGCACCGGGGAGCTGTTTTTT.

This clone showed up just a few times. The J gene is TRBJ1-2, the V gene TRBV19; TRBD1 matches 9 bases. The CDR3 runs 11 residues. Germline V lookup: CDR1 LNHDA, CDR2 SQIVND (reference sequence). V lost 6 bases and J lost 10; bases outside the gene matches: 3. In nucleotides, the CDR3 is TGTGCCAGTAGGGGGGACAGGGACTACACCTTC. This translates into CASRGDRDYTF.

This clone came up a few times. The chain combines TRBV5-1 with TRBJ2-1, with 16 bases aligning to TRBD2. Trimming cost V 4 bases and J 4 bases; bases outside gene matches: 11. The CDR3 has 19 amino acids. Germline CDR1 is SGHRS and CDR2 is YFSETQ. Here the CDR3 DNA reads TGCGCCAGCAGCACGGGGACTAGCGGGAGGGCGGCGGCTTACAATGAGCAGTTCTTC. It encodes CASSTGTSGRAAAYNEQFF.

This clone was recorded once. The chain carries TRBV5-1 and TRBJ1-1; 7 positions match TRBD1. This CDR3 has 14 residues. CDR1 SGHRS and CDR2 YFSETQ come from the germline V gene. V shed 4 bases, J shed 0 bases, and the junction held 3 bases outside the gene matches. DNA for the CDR3: TGCGCCAGCAGCAGGGACAGTATGAACACTGAAGCTTTCTTT. Its translation: CASSRDSMNTEAFF.

V gene TRBV15 combines with J gene TRBJ2-7, with TRBD2 matching 8 bases. Germline values: CDR1 LNHNV, CDR2 YYDKDF (reference sequence). The junction had 5 bases not matched to a gene; V was cut back by 3 bases and J by 1 base. This CDR3 has 15 amino acids. CDR3 residues: CATSSAGTSSYEQYF. In DNA form, the CDR3 reads TGTGCCACCAGCAGCGCCGGGACTAGTTCCTACGAGCAGTACTTC.

V usage is TRBV6-1 and J usage is TRBJ1-2, with TRBD1 identical over 7 bases. Germline V gene lookup returns CDR1 MNHNS and CDR2 SASEGT. The junction had 12 bases not matched to a gene; V was cut back by 5 bases and J by 6 bases. The length of the CDR3 is 15 residues. CDR3 protein: CASSQPGQWGHGYTF. CDR3 coding DNA: TGTGCCAGCAGTCAACCGGGACAGTGGGGCCATGGCTACACCTTC.

The rearrangement uses TRBV4-2 and TRBJ2-1, with 10 bases fitting TRBD2. This CDR3 region has 16 residues. V was pared by 3 bases and J by 0 bases, with 2 bases of the junction left unmatched. Germline V gene sequence: CDR1 LGHNA, CDR2 YNFKEQ. The CDR3 loop reads CASSQLAGVSYNEQFF. DNA for the CDR3: TGTGCCAGCAGCCAGCTAGCGGGGGTCTCCTACAATGAGCAGTTCTTC.

The chain carries TRBV2 and TRBJ1-6, with 9 bases that match TRBD1. Germline V gene data show CDR1 as SNHLY and CDR2 as FYNNEI. This CDR3 comprises 16 residues. V trimming: 5 bases; J trimming: 12 bases; junction bases outside the gene matches: 14. The CDR3 reads CASSPPGDRVVEPLHF. Here the CDR3 DNA reads TGTGCCAGCAGTCCACCGGGGGACAGGGTAGTAGAACCCCTCCACTTT.

The gene calls are TRBV5-1 and TRBJ2-7; the match to TRBD2 covers 7 bases. Germline V CDR1 and CDR2: SGHRS, YFSETQ. The CDR3 loop spans 14 amino acids. J lost 2 bases, V lost 4 bases, and 6 bases had no gene match. DNA for the CDR3: TGCGCCAGCAGCGTCCAGCGGGAAACCTACGAGCAGTACTTC. Protein: CASSVQRETYEQYF.

The chain is built from TRBV29-1 and TRBJ2-5; unclear D gene. Germline V gene lookup returns CDR1 SQVTM and CDR2 ANQGSEA. The CDR3 runs to 14 residues. V was trimmed by 3 bases and J by 9 bases, leaving 20 bases between them. CDR3 DNA: TGCAGCGTTGATCTCGGTATAACCAGGTTAGCCCAGTACTTC. Translating gives CSVDLGITRLAQYF.

V usage is TRBV18 and J usage is TRBJ1-2; 7 nucleotides agree with TRBD1. The CDR3 spans 14 residues. Germline V gives CDR1 KGHSH, CDR2 LQKENI. With V trimmed by 6 bases and J by 3 bases, 7 bases remained unmatched. CDR3 coding DNA: TGTGCCAGCTCGCACAGGGGTAAAGACTATGGCTACACCTTC. Protein sequence: CASSHRGKDYGYTF.

The genes are TRBV7-2 and TRBJ2-2, with D perhaps TRBD1 (5 bases). The CDR3 length is 15 residues. V was cut by 3 bases and J by 4 bases, with 12 bases left in between. Looked up from germline, CDR1 is SGHTA and CDR2 is FQGNSA. Here the CDR3 reads CASSFQTDLTGELFF. The CDR3 coding sequence is TGTGCCAGCAGCTTCCAGACAGATCTCACCGGGGAGCTGTTTTTT.